Listed below are T cell receptor beta chains from one sample, sequenced in a study of OX40 agonist ivuxolimab in advanced cancers. Method: immunoSEQ multiplex PCR; TCRdb's copy keeps in-frame clones and lacks some. The sample includes roughly 60,000 clones, about 88% of them seen just once. Sequenced here: CD4+ or CD8+ T cells sorted from blood, sampled in a trial of the OX40 agonist ivuxolimab. Source of these receptors: an adult with an advanced solid tumor such as melanoma, head and neck, liver or kidney cancer. Each CDR3 is given with its conserved first and last residue. D genes are given only for firm matches. Size values are once, few and many counts, or a class for expanded clones, and some rows have none.

-	-	TRBV7-2	TRBJ1-2	TGTGCCAGCAGCTTAGGGAGTGGCTACACCTTC	CASSLGSGYTF
-	-	TRBV4-1	TRBJ2-3	TGCGCCAGCAGCCAAGATTGGAACAGCTACACAGATACGCAGTATTTT	CASSQDWNSYTDTQYF
-	-	TRBV15	TRBJ2-1	TGTGCCACCAGCCTGGCGGGTGGCGACTACAATGAGCAGTTCTTC	CATSLAGGDYNEQFF
-	TRBD1	TRBV11-3	TRBJ2-5	TGTGCCAGCAGCTTACGAGGACAGGGAAAAGAGACCCAGTACTTC	CASSLRGQGKETQYF
-	-	TRBV5-1	TRBJ1-3	TGCGCCAGCAGCCCTGGAGGTACCGCTGACTCTGGAAACACCATATATTTT	CASSPGGTADSGNTIYF
-	-	TRBV19	TRBJ1-2	TGTGCCAGTAGTATTACAGGAGACTATGGCTACACCTTC	CASSITGDYGYTF
-	-	TRBV11-3	TRBJ2-5	TGTGCCAGCAGCCACATTGGGCGCGAGACCCAGTACTTC	CASSHIGRETQYF
-	TRBD1	TRBV28	TRBJ2-7	TGTGCCAGCAGGCACTCCGGGACAGGGGGCCGCGAGCAGTACTTC	CASRHSGTGGREQYF
-	TRBD2	TRBV2	TRBJ2-5	TGTGCCGGGACTAGCTCGCCGTCGGTGGGGGAGCAGTACTTC	CAGTSSPSVGEQYF
-	-	TRBV2	TRBJ2-7	TGTGCCAGCAGTGGGCGGGGAGCCGGGCAGTACTTC	CASSGRGAGQYF
-	TRBD2	TRBV14	TRBJ2-7	TGTGCCAGCAGGCTAACTAGCGGGAGCTACGAGCAGTACTTC	CASRLTSGSYEQYF
few	TRBD2	TRBV10-3	TRBJ2-7	TGTGCCATCAGTGAGGTTGATAGCGGGAGTTTGGGCGAGCAGTACTTC	CAISEVDSGSLGEQYF
-	TRBD2	TRBV5-1	TRBJ2-1	TGCGCCAGCAGCTTGAAGGGAACTAGCGGGGTATACAATGAGCAGTTCTTC	CASSLKGTSGVYNEQFF
-	-	TRBV30	TRBJ2-6	TGTGCCGGTACAGGGTCTGGGGCCAACGTCCTGACTTTC	CAGTGSGANVLTF
-	-	TRBV30	TRBJ1-4	TGTGCCTGGAGTGTATGGTCCAGTCTCCATGAAAAACTGTTTTTT	CAWSVWSSLHEKLFF
-	TRBD2	TRBV7-3	TRBJ2-5	TGTGCCAGCAGCGCAACCGGGACTAGCGGGGAGCAGACCCAGTACTTC	CASSATGTSGEQTQYF
-	-	TRBV6-6	TRBJ2-5	TGTGCCAGCAGTTACCGCTACCAAGAGACCCAGTACTTC	CASSYRYQETQYF
-	TRBD1	TRBV5-6	TRBJ1-1	TGTGCCAGCAGCTCCTGGGACAGAGAGAACACTGAAGCTTTCTTT	CASSSWDRENTEAFF
-	-	TRBV19	TRBJ1-1	TGTGCCAGTAGTCTTGACCTGAACACTGAAGCTTTCTTT	CASSLDLNTEAFF
-	TRBD2	TRBV7-8	TRBJ2-7	TGTGCCAGCAGCCTTAGCGGGAGCGGCTACGAGCAGTACTTC	CASSLSGSGYEQYF
-	TRBD2	TRBV10-2	TRBJ2-5	TGCGCCAGCAAGCTTGCAGCGGGAGGAGGAGAGACCCAGTACTTC	CASKLAAGGGETQYF
-	TRBD2	TRBV4-1	TRBJ2-3	TGCGCCAGCAGCCCCCGGGGACTAGCGTTTAAGAGGGATACGCAGTATTTT	CASSPRGLAFKRDTQYF
few	-	TRBV19	TRBJ1-5	TGTGCCAGTAGTACACGACGGTTCAATCAGCCCCAGCATTTT	CASSTRRFNQPQHF
once	TRBD1	TRBV7-2	TRBJ1-2	TGTGCCAGCAGCTTAGGGACAGGGAACTATGGCTACACCTTC	CASSLGTGNYGYTF
-	TRBD1	TRBV11-2	TRBJ2-7	TGTGCCAGCAGCCTAGGGACAGGGCGAACCTACGAGCAGTACTTC	CASSLGTGRTYEQYF
-	-	TRBV6-1	TRBJ2-5	TGTGCCAGTAGGACAAAAGTCGGCGAGACCCAGTACTTC	CASRTKVGETQYF
-	-	TRBV7-9	TRBJ2-5	TGTGCCAGCAGCTTAGTATCCCAGCGAGGAGAGACCCAGTACTTC	CASSLVSQRGETQYF
-	TRBD2	TRBV5-8	TRBJ2-1	TGTGCCAGCAGCCAAGAAGGTGGACTAGCGCCCAACAATGAGCAGTTCTTC	CASSQEGGLAPNNEQFF
-	-	TRBV5-8	TRBJ2-7	TGTGCCAGCAGCTACACCTTATACGAGCAGTACTTC	CASSYTLYEQYF
-	-	TRBV7-3	TRBJ2-1	TGTGCCAGCAGCTTATTGGGGGACAATGAGCAGTTCTTC	CASSLLGDNEQFF
-	-	TRBV7-2	TRBJ2-1	TGTGCCAGCAGCCTAGGATGGGAATTTGAGCAGTTCTTC	CASSLGWEFEQFF
-	-	TRBV7-2	TRBJ1-5	TGTGCCAGGGAAAGGTCTAGCAATCAGCCCCAGCATTTT	CARERSSNQPQHF
-	-	TRBV15	TRBJ2-7	TGTGCCACCAGCAGAGCCGACTTGTACGAGCAGTACTTC	CATSRADLYEQYF
-	TRBD2	TRBV27	TRBJ2-7	TGTGCCAGCAGTAGAGGGACTAGCGGGAGGGCAGTGGAGAACGAGCAGTACTTC	CASSRGTSGRAVENEQYF
-	-	TRBV7-9	TRBJ1-4	TGTGCCAGCAGAAAACAGGGTTCGGCTAATGAAAAACTGTTTTTT	CASRKQGSANEKLFF
once	-	TRBV6-5	TRBJ1-1	TGTGCCAGCAGCTTCAGGGGTTTGAACACTGAAGCTTTCTTT	CASSFRGLNTEAFF
-	TRBD1	TRBV6-1	TRBJ2-7	TGTGCCAGCACCTACCGACAGGGATACGAGCAGTACTTC	CASTYRQGYEQYF
-	-	TRBV21-1	TRBJ2-5	TGTGCCAGCAACCGACCGGGAGAAGAGACCCAGTACTTC	CASNRPGEETQYF
-	-	TRBV6-6	TRBJ2-7	TGTGCCAGCAGTTACTACGGGAACTACGAGCAGTACTTC	CASSYYGNYEQYF
-	TRBD2	TRBV5-1	TRBJ2-1	TGCGCCAGCAGCTCGGGACTAGCGGTTTCCAATGAGCAGTTCTTC	CASSSGLAVSNEQFF
-	-	TRBV7-9	TRBJ2-7	TGTGCCAGCAGCTTGACGGACGGCTCCTACGAGCAGTACTTC	CASSLTDGSYEQYF
once	-	TRBV28	TRBJ1-5	TGTGCCAGCAGCCGACCGGGGGCGGTTAGCAATCAGCCCCAGCATTTT	CASSRPGAVSNQPQHF
-	TRBD1	TRBV11-3	TRBJ2-5	TGTGCCAGCAGCTCGGGACAGGGGGAAGGAGAGACCCAGTACTTC	CASSSGQGEGETQYF
-	TRBD1	TRBV7-9	TRBJ2-7	TGTGCCAGCAGCCGAGAAGAGGGGGCGGCCTACGAGCAGTACTTC	CASSREEGAAYEQYF
-	-	TRBV19	TRBJ1-5	TGTGCCAGTAGTACGACGGAATATAGCAATCAGCCCCAGCATTTT	CASSTTEYSNQPQHF
-	-	TRBV28	TRBJ1-5	TGTGCCAGCGAGAAATTGGCCTATAGGAGACCCTCGCCCCAGCATTTT	CASEKLAYRRPSPQHF
-	TRBD1	TRBV28	TRBJ1-2	TGTGCCAGCAGTTTTACGGGACAGGGTTATGACTACACCTTC	CASSFTGQGYDYTF
-	-	TRBV11-3	TRBJ1-1	TGTGCCAGCAGCGCCTGGGACGGAAACACTGAAGCTTTCTTT	CASSAWDGNTEAFF
-	-	TRBV7-3	TRBJ1-1	TGTGCCAGCACCAAAGGTCGGGGAGACACTGAAGCTTTCTTT	CASTKGRGDTEAFF
-	-	TRBV27	TRBJ1-1	TGTGCCAGCAGTCCTTCCTGGGGGGAAAGGACTGAAGCTTTCTTT	CASSPSWGERTEAFF